The clone carrying this T cell receptor (beta chain) has just a few counts. Its antigen remains unknown. The CDR3 length is 14 residues. V lost 0 bases and J lost 1, with 7 bases in between. Germline V gives CDR1 SGHRS, CDR2 YFSETQ. This entry comes from a study of T-cell memory formation after mild COVID-19. Study overall: For the most part, TCR clusters were specific to one donor. Study findings and constraints: Detection of some responders pre-infection suggested pre-existing cross-reactive memory T cells participated. The CD4+ clones that contracted clustered mainly within CM and EM, and the CD8+ clones concentrated in EMRA.

Amplification by 5'RACE using constant-segment primers produced TCR alpha and TCR beta cDNA libraries that carried sample barcodes and UMIs. TCRdb independently ran MiXCR on the 5' RACE reads; one entry per CDR3 protein. The table records 140,000 or so distinct CDR3 sequences, under 25% of them present only once. The genes are TRBV5-1 and TRBJ1-1; D gene unclear. Sequencing used PBMCs or a T cell subset sorted from them (not recorded which). The TCR was taken from an adult woman who had mild COVID-19 (a few samples of this study predate the infection). Cell type and time point are not known. The CDR3 sequence: CASSLDSPNTEAFF. The CDR3 DNA reads as TGCGCCAGCAGCTTGGACAGTCCGAACACTGAAGCTTTCTTT.